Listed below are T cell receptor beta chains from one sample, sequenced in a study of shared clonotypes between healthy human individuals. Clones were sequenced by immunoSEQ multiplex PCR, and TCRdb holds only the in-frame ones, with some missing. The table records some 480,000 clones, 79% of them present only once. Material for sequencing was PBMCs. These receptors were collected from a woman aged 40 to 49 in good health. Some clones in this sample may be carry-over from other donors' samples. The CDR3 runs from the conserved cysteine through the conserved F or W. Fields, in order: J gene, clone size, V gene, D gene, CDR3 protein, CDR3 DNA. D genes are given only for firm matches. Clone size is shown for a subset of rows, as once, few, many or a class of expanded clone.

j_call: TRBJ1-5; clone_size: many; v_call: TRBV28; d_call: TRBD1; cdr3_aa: CASRPGQTSNQPQHF; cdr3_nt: TGTGCCAGCAGACCGGGACAGACTAGCAATCAGCCCCAGCATTTT
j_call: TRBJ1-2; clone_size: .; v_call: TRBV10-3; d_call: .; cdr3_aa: CASSAEDDRPGYGYTF; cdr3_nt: TGTGCCAGCAGTGCCGAAGACGACAGGCCAGGCTATGGCTACACCTTC
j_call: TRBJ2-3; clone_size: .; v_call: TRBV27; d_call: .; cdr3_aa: CASTQRGTDTQYF; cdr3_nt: TGTGCCAGCACCCAGAGGGGCACAGATACGCAGTATTTT
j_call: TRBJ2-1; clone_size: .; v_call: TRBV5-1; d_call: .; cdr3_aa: CASSRFPSPGGSYNEQFF; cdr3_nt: TGCGCCAGCAGCCGCTTCCCGAGCCCCGGCGGGTCCTACAATGAGCAGTTCTTC
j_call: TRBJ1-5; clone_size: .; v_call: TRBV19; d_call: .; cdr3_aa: CASSSGQGQLNQPQHF; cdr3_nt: TGTGCCAGTAGTAGTGGGCAGGGGCAGCTCAATCAGCCCCAGCATTTT
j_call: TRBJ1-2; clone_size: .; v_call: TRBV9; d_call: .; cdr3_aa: CASSVDRVPNYGYTF; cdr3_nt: TGTGCCAGCAGCGTAGACAGGGTCCCCAACTATGGCTACACCTTC
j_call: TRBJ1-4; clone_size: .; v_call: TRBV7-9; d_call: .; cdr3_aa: CASSPPVASNEKLFF; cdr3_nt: TGTGCCAGCAGCCCCCCCGTCGCATCTAATGAAAAACTGTTTTTT
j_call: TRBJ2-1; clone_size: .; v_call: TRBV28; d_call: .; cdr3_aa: CASSKGWIRFF; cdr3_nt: TGTGCCAGCAGTAAGGGCTGGATTCGGTTCTTC
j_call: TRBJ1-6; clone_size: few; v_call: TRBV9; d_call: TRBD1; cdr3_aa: CASSGTGGKDSPLHF; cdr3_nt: TGTGCCAGCAGCGGAACAGGGGGCAAGGATTCACCCCTCCACTTT
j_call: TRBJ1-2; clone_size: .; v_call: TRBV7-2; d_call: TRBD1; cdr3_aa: CASSPTGNYGYTF; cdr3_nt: TGTGCCAGCAGCCCGACAGGGAACTATGGCTACACCTTC
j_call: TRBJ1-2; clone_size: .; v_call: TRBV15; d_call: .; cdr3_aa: CATSRANYGYTF; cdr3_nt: TGTGCCACCAGCAGGGCTAACTATGGCTACACCTTC
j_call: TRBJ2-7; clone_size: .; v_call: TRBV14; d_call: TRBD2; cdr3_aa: CASSRVAGAGHEQYF; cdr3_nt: TGTGCCAGCAGCCGGGTAGCGGGAGCCGGCCACGAGCAGTACTTC
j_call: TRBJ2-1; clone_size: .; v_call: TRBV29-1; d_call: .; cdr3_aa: CSVELNYNEQFF; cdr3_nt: TGCAGCGTTGAGTTGAACTACAATGAGCAGTTCTTC
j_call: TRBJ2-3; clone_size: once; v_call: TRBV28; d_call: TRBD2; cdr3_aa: CASIKAGVLDTQYF; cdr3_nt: TGTGCCAGCATTAAAGCGGGAGTTCTAGATACGCAGTATTTT
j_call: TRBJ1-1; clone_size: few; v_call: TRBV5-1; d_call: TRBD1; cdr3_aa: CASSPQGAGTEAFF; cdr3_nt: TGCGCCAGCAGCCCGCAGGGGGCGGGTACTGAAGCTTTCTTT
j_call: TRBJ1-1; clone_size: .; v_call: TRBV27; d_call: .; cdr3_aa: CASSQNVIRWGAGRQNTEAFF; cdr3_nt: TGTGCCAGCAGCCAGAACGTTATCCGATGGGGGGCAGGGCGGCAGAACACTGAAGCTTTCTTT
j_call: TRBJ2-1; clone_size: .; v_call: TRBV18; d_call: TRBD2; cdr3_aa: CASSPTSGSYEQFF; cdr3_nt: TGTGCCAGCTCACCGACTAGCGGGAGCTATGAGCAGTTCTTC
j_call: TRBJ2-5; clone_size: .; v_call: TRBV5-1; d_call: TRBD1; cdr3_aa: CASSLGQGRQETQYF; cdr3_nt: TGCGCCAGCAGCTTGGGACAGGGTAGGCAAGAGACCCAGTACTTC
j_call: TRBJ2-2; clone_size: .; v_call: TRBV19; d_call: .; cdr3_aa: CASSIFGQGGRELFF; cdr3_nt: TGTGCCAGTAGTATATTCGGGCAGGGTGGACGGGAGCTGTTTTTT
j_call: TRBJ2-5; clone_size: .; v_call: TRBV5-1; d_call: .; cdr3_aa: CASSLEPTARGETQYF; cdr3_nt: TGCGCCAGCAGCTTGGAGCCGACAGCGCGAGGGGAGACCCAGTACTTC
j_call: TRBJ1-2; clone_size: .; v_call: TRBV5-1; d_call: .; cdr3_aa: CASSLTGSEGSGTNGYTF; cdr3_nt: TGCGCCAGCAGCTTGACAGGTTCGGAGGGGTCGGGTACCAATGGCTACACCTTC
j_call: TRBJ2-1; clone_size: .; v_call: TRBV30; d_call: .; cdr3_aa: CAWSDYNEQFF; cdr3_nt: TGTGCCTGGAGTGACTACAATGAGCAGTTCTTC
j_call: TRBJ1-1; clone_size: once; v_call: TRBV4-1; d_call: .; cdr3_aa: CASSNRVLNTEAFF; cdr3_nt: TGCGCCAGCAGCAACAGGGTTTTGAACACTGAAGCTTTCTTT
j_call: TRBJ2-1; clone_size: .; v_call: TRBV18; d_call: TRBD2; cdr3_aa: CASSPSGTSGIGEQFF; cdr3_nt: TGTGCCAGCTCACCATCAGGGACTAGCGGGATAGGTGAGCAGTTCTTC
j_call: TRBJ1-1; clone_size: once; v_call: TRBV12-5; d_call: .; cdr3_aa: CASGLSGTEAFF; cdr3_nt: TGTGCTAGTGGTTTGTCGGGGACTGAAGCTTTCTTT
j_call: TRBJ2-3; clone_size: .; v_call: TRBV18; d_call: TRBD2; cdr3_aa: CASSPPTGGRDTQYF; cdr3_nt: TGTGCCAGCTCACCACCGACGGGAGGGCGTGATACGCAGTATTTT
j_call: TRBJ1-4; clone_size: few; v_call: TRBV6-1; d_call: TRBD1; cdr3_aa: CASSEARGQGPEKLFF; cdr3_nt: TGTGCCAGCAGTGAAGCGCGGGGACAGGGGCCAGAAAAACTGTTTTTT
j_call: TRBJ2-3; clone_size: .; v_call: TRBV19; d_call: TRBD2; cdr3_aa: CASSYSGTSTDTQYF; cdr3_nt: TGTGCCAGTAGTTATAGCGGGACTAGCACAGATACGCAGTATTTT
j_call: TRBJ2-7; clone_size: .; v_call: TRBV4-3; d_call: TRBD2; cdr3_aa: CASSQEATGLAPYEQYF; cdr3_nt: TGCGCCAGCAGCCAAGAAGCCACGGGACTAGCGCCCTACGAGCAGTACTTC
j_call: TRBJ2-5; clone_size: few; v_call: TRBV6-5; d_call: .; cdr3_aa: CASSYSVVKTQYF; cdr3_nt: TGTGCCAGCAGTTACTCGGTAGTCAAGACCCAGTACTTC
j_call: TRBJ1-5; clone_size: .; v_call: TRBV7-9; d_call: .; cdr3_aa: CASRDQPQHF; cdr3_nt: TGTGCCAGCAGGGATCAGCCCCAGCATTTT
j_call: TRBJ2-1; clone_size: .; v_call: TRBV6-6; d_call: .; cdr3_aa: CASSASELYNEQFF; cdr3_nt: TGTGCCAGCTCGGCTAGCGAGCTTTACAATGAGCAGTTCTTC
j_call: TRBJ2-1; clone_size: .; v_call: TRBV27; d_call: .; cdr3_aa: CASRAGASSYNEQFF; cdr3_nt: TGTGCCAGCAGGGCGGGGGCCAGCTCCTACAATGAGCAGTTCTTC
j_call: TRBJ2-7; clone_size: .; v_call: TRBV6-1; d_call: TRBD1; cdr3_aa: CASSVGDRDYEQYF; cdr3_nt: TGTGCCAGCAGTGTTGGGGACAGGGACTACGAGCAGTACTTC
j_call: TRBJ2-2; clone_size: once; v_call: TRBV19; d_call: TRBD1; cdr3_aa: CASSTGERKGAGELFF; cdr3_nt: TGTGCCAGTTCAACAGGGGAAAGAAAGGGGGCCGGGGAGCTGTTTTTT
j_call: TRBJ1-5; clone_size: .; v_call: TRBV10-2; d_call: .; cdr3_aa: CASTPGLGIQPQHF; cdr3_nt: TGCGCCAGCACCCCGGGGTTGGGTATTCAGCCCCAGCATTTT
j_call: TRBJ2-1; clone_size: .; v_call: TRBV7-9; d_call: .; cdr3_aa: CASSLASNEQFF; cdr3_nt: TGTGCCAGCAGCTTAGCCTCGAATGAGCAGTTCTTC
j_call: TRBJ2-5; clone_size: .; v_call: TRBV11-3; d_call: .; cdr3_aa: CASSFGGQETQYF; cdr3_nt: TGTGCCAGCAGCTTCGGCGGACAAGAGACCCAGTACTTC
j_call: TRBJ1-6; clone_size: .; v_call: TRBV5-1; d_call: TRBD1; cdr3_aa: CASSSRDRGQSPLHF; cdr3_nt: TGCGCCAGCAGCTCCCGGGACAGGGGGCAGTCACCCCTCCACTTT
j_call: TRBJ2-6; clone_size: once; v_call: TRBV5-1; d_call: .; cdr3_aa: CASSLSAVGGGANVLTF; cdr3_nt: TGCGCCAGCAGCTTGTCTGCCGTGGGGGGAGGGGCCAACGTCCTGACTTTC
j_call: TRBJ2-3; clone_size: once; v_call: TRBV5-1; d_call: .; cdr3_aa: CASSLGSSTSTDTQYF; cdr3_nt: TGCGCCAGCAGCTTGGGGTCTAGCACCAGCACAGATACGCAGTATTTT